By share of the sample, the clone carrying this T cell receptor beta chain is medium-sized. The library protocol tagged individual cDNA molecules with unique molecular identifiers. TCRdb redid the calling of the 5' RACE reads with MiXCR, one entry per CDR3 protein. The sample holds roughly 60,000 distinct CDR3 sequences, 5.6% seen once. V was pared by 3 bases and J by 4 bases, with 8 bases of the junction left unmatched. The CDR3 covers 15 residues. CDR1 is SGDLS, CDR2 YYNGEE, per germline. This sample was included in a study of early T cells in non-severe SARS-CoV-2 infection. This sequence was found in an adult who was a healthcare worker with PCR-confirmed SARS-CoV-2 infection or an uninfected control (not recorded which). The chain recombines TRBV9 with TRBJ2-5; TRBD1 matches 8 bases. The source material was whole blood. CDR3 in DNA: TGTGCCAGCAGCGCCAACCCAGGGGGCGGAGAGACCCAGTACTTC. It translates to CASSANPGGGETQYF.